The next 30 T cell receptor beta chains were all read from a single sample in a study of T cell responses to AZD1222 COVID-19 vaccine. The method was immunoSEQ multiplex PCR; TCRdb's version includes in-frame clones alone and lacks a portion of them. This sample has under 250,000 clones, with 85% to 95% found just once. Specimen: peripheral blood, collected on day 0 of MenACWY control vaccination. These TCRs come from an adult in good health.

CDR3 DNA sequence: TGTGCCAGCAAGGGAGGGGGCTATGGCTACACCTTC. Translating gives CASKGGGYGYTF. The chain employs TRBV2 and TRBJ1-2; the D gene is possibly TRBD1 (6 bases). V gave up 7 bases and J gave up 4 bases, with 10 bases separating them. Germline V gene sequence: CDR1 SNHLY, CDR2 FYNNEI. There are 12 residues in the CDR3.

The chain joins TRBV5-5 to TRBJ2-6; no definite D call. CDR3 size: 15 residues. The germline V gene has CDR1 SGHKS and CDR2 YYEKEE (reference sequence). V was shortened by 4 bases and J by 1 base, with 9 bases between the two germline ends. CDR3 DNA sequence: TGTGCCAGCAGCCCATTCCAGTCTGGGGCCAACGTCCTGACTTTC. This sequence encodes CASSPFQSGANVLTF.

This chain links TRBV5-4 with TRBJ1-5; 7 nucleotides align to TRBD1. V dropped 0 bases and J dropped 9; count of bases not matched to a gene: 6. This CDR3 spans 14 amino acids. In germline, CDR1 is SGHNT, CDR2 YYREEE (reference sequence). DNA of the CDR3: TGTGCCAGCAGCTTGGGGACAGGTAATGGGCCCCAGCATTTT. Residues: CASSLGTGNGPQHF.

In regard to this clone: Compared with germline, one end of the junction differs, possibly owing to a read error. The genes are TRBV7-7 and TRBJ2-5; 14 positions agree with TRBD2. There are 15 residues in the CDR3. Germline V gene sequence: CDR1 SSHAT, CDR2 FNYEAQ (reference sequence). The DNA for the CDR3 is TGTGCTAGCAGCCGACTAGCGGGGGGGCAAGAGACCCAGTACTTC. The encoded protein is CASSRLAGGQETQYF. Based on the CDR3 plus reference TRBV7-7 and TRBJ2-5, the full variable domain is GAGVSQSPRYKVTKRGQDVTLRCDPISSHATLYWYQQALGQGPEFLTYFNYEAQPDKSGLPSDRFSAERPEGSISTLTIQRTEQRDSAMYRCASSRLAGGQETQYFGPGTRLLVL.

This clone has a single count. The V call is TRBV29-1, the J call TRBJ1-1, with no clear D. The germline CDR1 and CDR2 sequences are SQVTM and ANQGSEA. Deletions cut 3 bases from V and 0 bases from J, with 8 bases between. The length of the CDR3 is 13 residues. As DNA, the CDR3 is TGCAGCGTTGAGGCAATTATGAACACTGAAGCTTTCTTT. Translation gives CSVEAIMNTEAFF.

J is TRBJ2-7 and V is TRBV12-3 or TRBV12-4, with 7 bases lining up with TRBD1. The CDR3 sequence is 13 residues long. Trimming took 8 bases from V and 3 from J; bases not matched to a gene: 7. The CDR3 region is CASGQVLYYEQYF. CDR3 DNA: TGTGCCAGCGGACAGGTGCTATACTACGAGCAGTACTTC.

This chain joins TRBV4-2 and TRBJ1-1; possible D gene TRBD1, 5 bases. The CDR3 loop spans 15 amino acids. Germline V lookup: CDR1 LGHNA, CDR2 YNFKEQ. V shed 0 bases and J shed 4 bases, with 12 bases lying between them. Here the CDR3 DNA reads TGTGCCAGCAGCCAAGATGTAGGGGCCGGCACTGAAGCTTTCTTT. This sequence encodes CASSQDVGAGTEAFF.

The chain employs TRBV30 and TRBJ1-3; possible D gene TRBD1, 5 bases. Germline V gene data show CDR1 as GTSNPN and CDR2 as SVGIG (reference sequence). There are 14 residues in the CDR3. V lost 2 bases, J lost 2 bases, and 10 bases lay in between. The CDR3 coding sequence is TGTGCCTGGAGTTTAGCAGGGACTGGAAACACCATATATTTT. The encoded protein is CAWSLAGTGNTIYF.

The chain links TRBV5-8 to TRBJ1-5; D is uncertain. Trimming removed 1 base at V and 3 bases at J, with 11 bases between. The germline V gene encodes CDR1 SGHTS and CDR2 YDEGEE. This CDR3 contains 15 residues. The CDR3 sequence: CASSLPEEYNQPQHF. The DNA of the CDR3 is TGTGCCAGCAGCTTGCCCGAGGAATACAATCAGCCCCAGCATTTT.

This chain connects TRBV10-3 to TRBJ2-1, with TRBD2 matching over 8 bases. Germline-derived CDR1 and CDR2 are ENHRY and SYGVKD. V lost 6 bases, J lost 9 bases, and 7 bases stayed unmatched. The CDR3 runs to 13 residues. CDR3 nucleotides: TGTGCCATCAGGCCGGGGGGGCAGTTTGAGCAGTTCTTC. Amino acids: CAIRPGGQFEQFF.

This chain joins TRBV5-6 and TRBJ1-5; 8 positions match TRBD1. This CDR3 region has 14 residues. Germline loops: CDR1 SGHDT, CDR2 YYEEEE. Unmatched junction bases numbered 4, after V lost 3 bases and J lost 5 bases. The CDR3 loop reads CASSWTGSDQPQHF. CDR3 sequence (DNA): TGTGCCAGCAGCTGGACAGGGTCTGATCAGCCCCAGCATTTT. Based on the CDR3 plus reference TRBV5-6 and TRBJ1-5, the full variable domain is DAGVTQSPTHLIKTRGQQVTLRCSPKSGHDTVSWYQQALGQGPQFIFQYYEEEERQRGNFPDRFSGHQFPNYSSELNVNALLLGDSALYLCASSWTGSDQPQHFGDGTRLSIL.

This chain uses TRBV7-2 with TRBJ1-4; possible D gene TRBD1, 5 bases. Germline-derived CDR1 and CDR2 are SGHTA and FQGNSA. This CDR3 has 15 amino acids. V was trimmed by 5 bases and J by 8 bases, leaving 18 bases between them. CDR3: CASSPLQGSREKLFF. The CDR3 bases are TGTGCCAGCAGCCCGCTTCAGGGAAGTCGAGAAAAACTGTTTTTT. The whole variable domain, remainder taken from reference TRBV7-2 and TRBJ1-4, is GAGVSQSPSNKVTEKGKDVELRCDPISGHTALYWYRQSLGQGLEFLIYFQGNSAPDKSGLPSDRFSAERTGGSVSTLTIQRTQQEDSAVYLCASSPLQGSREKLFFGSGTQLSVL.

The gene calls are TRBV7-9 and TRBJ2-5, with D possibly being TRBD2 (5 bases). Germline CDR1 is SEHNR and CDR2 is FQNEAQ (reference sequence). Trimming took 6 bases from V and 5 from J, leaving 16 bases between them. This CDR3 has 14 amino acids. CDR3: CASSFSGPGETQYF. The CDR3 DNA is TGTGCCAGCAGTTTCTCGGGCCCGGGGGAGACCCAGTACTTC.

The chain couples TRBV6-4 to TRBJ1-6, with D possibly TRBD1 on 5 matching bases. From germline, CDR1 is MRHNA and CDR2 SNTAGT. Trimming took off 6 bases at V and 5 bases at J, with 14 bases between the two ends. CDR3 length: 15 residues. CDR3 in amino acids: CASRVWGINNSPLHF. The DNA of the CDR3 is TGTGCCAGCAGAGTTTGGGGCATAAATAATTCACCCCTCCACTTT.

This rearrangement joins TRBV11-2 to TRBJ1-1; TRBD1 matches 8 bases. Unmatched junction bases numbered 7, after V lost 1 base and J lost 6 bases. CDR3 size: 15 residues. Germline V gives CDR1 SGHAT, CDR2 FQNNGV. CDR3 nucleotides: TGTGCCAGCAGCTTAGGGGGACAGGCGAAGTCTGAAGCTTTCTTT. It translates to CASSLGGQAKSEAFF.

The chain couples TRBV30 to TRBJ1-2; D is undetermined. Germline V gene sequence: CDR1 GTSNPN, CDR2 SVGIG (reference sequence). V shed 4 bases and J shed 2 bases, with 8 bases lying between them. CDR3 length equals 12 residues. CDR3 region: CAWTAGNYGYTF. The CDR3 DNA is TGTGCCTGGACGGCAGGCAACTATGGCTACACCTTC.

Worth noting for this clone: In the same sample, other DNA sequences code for this CDR3. V gene TRBV7-9 combines with J gene TRBJ1-2; D gene unclear. Trimming left V 4 bases short and J 4 bases short, with 10 bases between. From germline, CDR1 is SEHNR and CDR2 FQNEAQ (reference sequence). The CDR3 covers 13 residues. This chain's CDR3 is CASSSDGVYGYTF. The CDR3 nucleotides are TGTGCCAGCAGCTCGGACGGCGTCTATGGCTACACCTTC.

The chain is built from TRBV5-4 and TRBJ2-1, with 7 bases lining up with TRBD2. The V segment lost 4 bases and the J segment 8 bases; nucleotides outside the gene matches: 9. Germline values: CDR1 SGHNT, CDR2 YYREEE (reference sequence). The CDR3 covers 14 residues. The chain's CDR3 is CASSDWKGRDEQFF. The DNA of the CDR3 is TGTGCCAGCAGCGATTGGAAAGGGAGGGATGAGCAGTTCTTC.

Worth noting for this clone: The sample has other DNA sequences that encode this CDR3 too. This chain joins TRBV15 and TRBJ2-7, with D perhaps TRBD2 (6 bases). CDR1 LNHNV and CDR2 YYDKDF come from the germline V gene (reference sequence). CDR3 length equals 13 residues. Trimming left V 0 bases short and J 6 bases short, with 9 bases between. The CDR3 is CATSREGGREQYF. The DNA of the CDR3 is TGTGCCACCAGCAGAGAGGGGGGACGCGAGCAGTACTTC.

The chain links TRBV27 to TRBJ1-2; 9 positions agree with TRBD1. CDR3 size: 14 residues. With 6 bases clipped from V and 4 bases from J, the junction kept 6 bases outside the gene matches. The germline CDR1 and CDR2 sequences are MNHEY and SMNVEV (reference sequence). The CDR3 nucleotides read TGTGCCAGCAGAACTCCGGGACAGGGCTATGGCTACACCTTC. Translating gives CASRTPGQGYGYTF.

This clone was seen a single time. J is TRBJ2-1 and V is TRBV19, with 7 nucleotides matching TRBD2. CDR3 length: 15 amino acids. Trimming at V came to 9 bases and at J to 5 bases, leaving 13 bases not matched to a gene. CDR1 is LNHDA and CDR2 is SQIVND in the germline V gene (reference sequence). CDR3 protein: CARVVWLAENNEQFF. In nucleotides, the CDR3 is TGTGCCAGAGTAGTTTGGCTAGCGGAGAACAATGAGCAGTTCTTC.

The chain joins TRBV27 to TRBJ1-1; unclear D gene. The germline V and J ends were trimmed by 0 bases and 5 bases, with 7 bases remaining between them. Germline V gene sequence: CDR1 MNHEY, CDR2 SMNVEV (reference sequence). This CDR3 is built from 13 residues. The CDR3 region has the DNA TGTGCCAGCAGTTTATCGCCAGAAACTGAAGCTTTCTTT. Amino acids: CASSLSPETEAFF.

The chain carries TRBV30 and TRBJ1-2, with D possibly TRBD1 on 6 matching bases. The V and J ends lost 5 bases and 4 bases respectively, with 11 bases between them. CDR1 is GTSNPN and CDR2 is SVGIG in the germline V gene (reference sequence). The length of the CDR3 is 12 residues. CDR3 DNA: TGTGCCTGGGGGGAAGGGGGCTATGGCTACACCTTC. Translated, it gives CAWGEGGYGYTF.

This chain joins TRBV3-1 (or the pseudogene TRBV3-2) and TRBJ1-1; TRBD1 matches at 11 bases. Germline lookup yields CDR1 LGHDT and CDR2 YNNKEL (reference sequence). This CDR3 comprises 16 residues. V dropped 3 bases and J dropped 6; count of bases not matched to a gene: 9. The CDR3 DNA is TGTGCCAGCAGCCAGGGGACAGGGGGTATGTTTGCTGAAGCTTTCTTT. Translated: CASSQGTGGMFAEAFF.

This chain links TRBV6-1 with TRBJ1-5, with D perhaps matching TRBD1 (5 bases). V was trimmed by 4 bases and J by 0 bases, leaving 16 bases between them. CDR1 is MNHNS, CDR2 SASEGT, per germline. CDR3 length: 17 amino acids. As DNA, the CDR3 is TGTGCCAGCAGTGGAACTGTGACAGTTAGTAGCAATCAGCCCCAGCATTTT. It translates to CASSGTVTVSSNQPQHF.

The chain links TRBV27 to TRBJ2-2; 8 bases map to TRBD2. CDR1 is MNHEY, CDR2 SMNVEV, per germline (reference sequence). V shed 8 bases and J 0 bases; nucleotides not matched to a gene: 5. This CDR3 has 15 amino acids. CDR3 loop: CASRFGGANTGELFF. DNA for the CDR3: TGTGCCAGCCGATTCGGGGGGGCGAACACCGGGGAGCTGTTTTTT.

This chain links TRBV7-3 with TRBJ1-5, with 8 bases aligning to TRBD1. Unmatched junction bases numbered 7, after V lost 2 bases and J lost 7 bases. The V gene's germline CDR1 is SGHTA and CDR2 FQGTGA. This CDR3 has 15 amino acids. CDR3 bases: TGTGCCAGCAGCTTAGACGCAGGGGGCGGACAGCCCCAGCATTTT. Translating it yields CASSLDAGGGQPQHF.

The J gene is TRBJ2-1, the V gene TRBV7-6; D is perhaps TRBD1 (5 bases). The germline V gene has CDR1 SGHVS and CDR2 FNYEAQ. CDR3 length: 14 residues. The V end lost 4 bases, the J end lost 4 bases, and 11 bases lay between the germline ends. CDR3 in amino acids: CASSSLKGYNEQFF. The CDR3 DNA is TGTGCCAGCAGCTCCCTTAAGGGGTACAATGAGCAGTTCTTC.

This clone has only one observation. This chain uses TRBV6-5 with TRBJ1-2, with D hard to call. CDR1 is MNHEY and CDR2 is SVGAGI in the germline V gene. Trimming pared 8 bases from V and 5 bases from J, leaving 15 bases between. The CDR3 length is 13 residues. The CDR3 reads CASSNRGSYGYTF. Written as DNA, the CDR3 is TGTGCCAGCTCCAACAGAGGGAGTTATGGCTACACCTTC.

J is TRBJ1-4 and V is TRBV5-4; D possibly corresponds to TRBD1 (5 bases). The CDR3 runs 14 residues. Between the trimmed V and J ends, which lost 4 bases and 3 bases, there was a span of 10 bases. CDR1 is SGHNT, CDR2 YYREEE, per germline (reference sequence). CDR3 in DNA: TGTGCCAGCAGCAATCAGGGTGCTAATGAAAAACTGTTTTTT. Residues: CASSNQGANEKLFF.